This TCR beta chain is drawn from a study of blood T cell repertoires in COVID-19. Turning to the study itself: Samples came from the United States, Italy and Spain, spanning acute and convalescent COVID-19. The cDNA or gDNA used as material had been derived from T cells, B-cell-depleted T cells, or PBMCs.

V was cut by 0 bases and J by 4 bases, with 14 bases left in between. CDR3 length: 16 amino acids. CDR1 is SGHNT and CDR2 is YYREEE in the germline V gene (reference sequence). This clone was picked up a small number of times. Per the original data handling: Researchers report that nucleated cell counts were estimated from reference gene primer amplification. Libraries were prepared by immunoSEQ multiplex PCR; TCRdb keeps only in-frame clonotypes and omits some of them. The DNA gave D and trimming, while V, J and clone size come from that table. The sample contains about 99,000 clones, 80% to 90% of which appear only once.

The J gene is TRBJ2-1, the V gene TRBV5-4; a weak D match, TRBD1 (6 bases). This sequence was found in a man aged 50 to 60 with acute or convalescent COVID-19. Input material: peripheral blood. CDR3: CASSLASAGAYNEQFF. CDR3 bases: TGTGCCAGCAGCTTGGCCTCGGCAGGGGCTTACAATGAGCAGTTCTTC.